Each of the 3 T cell receptor beta chains below was sequenced from the same sample in a study of CD8 T cells in ankylosing spondylitis (dated by TCRdb to the late 2010s). Libraries were prepared through 5' RACE. The reads were generated on an Illumina HiSeq 2500. TCRdb ran its own pipeline on the public reads, namely fastp trimming at Q25 and MiXCR clone calling, and kept in-frame beta chains. Rows are unified per CDR3 protein, each entry keeping the most common DNA and genes. For this sample there are a few hundred thousand distinct CDR3 sequences; roughly 11% appear just once. Around 10% of the sample lies in the top ten. The sequencing input was blood, either unsorted or a sorted T cell fraction (not recorded which). The receptors come from a female donor with ankylosing spondylitis or in good health (not recorded which).

This chain joins TRBV20-1 and TRBJ2-5; 11 bases are shared with TRBD2. Germline V gene lookup returns CDR1 DFQATT and CDR2 SNEGSKA (reference sequence). The CDR3 runs 15 residues. CDR3 in amino acids: CRVPLAGGSQETQYF. Written as DNA, the CDR3 is TGCAGGGTCCCCCTAGCGGGAGGATCCCAAGAGACCCAGTACTTC.

The rearrangement joins TRBV7-9 to TRBJ1-5, with 9 bases identical to TRBD1. This CDR3 contains 16 residues. The V gene end was trimmed by 1 base and the J gene end by 6 bases; junction bases not matched to a gene: 7. Germline V CDR1 and CDR2: SEHNR, FQNEAQ (reference sequence). The chain's CDR3 is CASSLGSRQGGQPQHF. CDR3 nucleotides: TGTGCCAGCAGCTTAGGTTCAAGACAGGGGGGTCAGCCCCAGCATTTT.

V and J are TRBV5-1 and TRBJ2-7; a possible D gene is TRBD2 (5 bases). V was clipped by 4 bases and J by 5 bases, with 13 bases between them. The V gene's germline CDR1 is SGHRS and CDR2 YFSETQ. This CDR3 has 13 amino acids. The CDR3 is CASSPGSNNEQYF. As DNA, the CDR3 is TGCGCCAGCAGCCCGGGGTCCAATAACGAGCAGTACTTC.